Presented here are 18 T cell receptor beta chains from one specimen sequenced in a study of OX40 agonist ivuxolimab in advanced cancers. The table came from immunoSEQ multiplex PCR; TCRdb's copy has only in-frame clones and leaves some out. The sample has around 110,000 clones; about 93% are singletons. The specimen comprised CD4+ or CD8+ T cells sorted from blood, sampled in a trial of the OX40 agonist ivuxolimab. The receptors derive from an adult with an advanced solid tumor such as melanoma, head and neck, liver or kidney cancer.

This chain joins TRBV10-3 and TRBJ1-2; D is unresolved. Trimming pared 3 bases from V and 4 bases from J, leaving 18 bases between. CDR1 ENHRY and CDR2 SYGVKD come from the germline V gene. This CDR3 spans 16 amino acids. The CDR3 spells CAISESIRRQTYGYTF. The DNA of the CDR3 is TGTGCCATCAGTGAATCTATAAGGAGACAAACCTATGGCTACACCTTC.

There are a few counts of this clone. The chain carries TRBV6-6 and TRBJ1-4; D not resolved. This CDR3 is built from 14 residues. Germline lookup yields CDR1 MNHNY and CDR2 SVGAGI (reference sequence). Trimming removed 3 bases from V and 5 bases from J, with 10 bases in between. Written as DNA, the CDR3 is TGTGCCAGCAGTTATTTAGCCCAAAATGAAAAACTGTTTTTT. Translated: CASSYLAQNEKLFF.

This chain links TRBV7-9 with TRBJ1-1; no clear D. This CDR3 has 13 amino acids. The V gene's germline CDR1 is SEHNR and CDR2 FQNEAQ (reference sequence). V shed 1 base and J shed 4 bases, with 7 bases lying between them. The CDR3, as DNA: TGTGCCAGCAGCTTAGATCCAGCCACTGAAGCTTTCTTT. It encodes CASSLDPATEAFF.

This clone was seen once. The CDR3 is CASSLDGSGELFF. CDR3 bases: TGCGCCAGCAGCTTGGATGGGTCCGGGGAGCTGTTTTTT. The chain combines TRBV5-1 with TRBJ2-2; D is ambiguous. The V end lost 0 bases, the J end lost 6 bases, and 6 bases lay between the germline ends. CDR1 is SGHRS and CDR2 is YFSETQ in the germline V gene. CDR3 length: 13 amino acids.

J is TRBJ2-3 and V is TRBV27; 9 nucleotides line up with TRBD2. The CDR3 contains 16 residues. The V gene's germline CDR1 is MNHEY and CDR2 SMNVEV (reference sequence). J gave up 0 bases and V 6 bases, and 7 bases lay outside the gene matches. The CDR3: CASRESAGGSTDTQYF. The CDR3 coding sequence is TGTGCCAGCAGGGAGTCCGCGGGGGGGAGCACAGATACGCAGTATTTT.

The chain carries TRBV6-5 and TRBJ1-6; no firm D call. CDR1 MNHEY and CDR2 SVGAGI come from the germline V gene. CDR3 size: 13 residues. Deletions cut 6 bases from V and 7 bases from J, with 10 bases between. The CDR3 loop reads CASSPSWNSPLHF. CDR3 in DNA: TGTGCCAGCAGCCCCTCGTGGAATTCACCCCTCCACTTT.

This clone has only one observation. J is TRBJ2-7 and V is TRBV5-6; no definite D call. The CDR3 loop spans 15 amino acids. Trimming took 4 bases from V and 2 from J, leaving 16 bases between them. CDR1 is SGHDT, CDR2 YYEEEE, per germline. CDR3 in amino acids: CASSNLGPYTYEQYF. CDR3 DNA sequence: TGTGCCAGCAGCAACCTAGGTCCCTACACCTACGAGCAGTACTTC.

The J gene is TRBJ2-4, the V gene TRBV5-1, with D perhaps being TRBD1 or TRBD2 (6 bases each). The germline gives CDR1 SGHRS, CDR2 YFSETQ. CDR3 size: 17 residues. V was cut by 0 bases and J by 9 bases, with 22 bases left in between. The CDR3, as DNA: TGCGCCAGCAGCTTGGGAGGGGGGACGGGCCGTTTGAGCATTCAGTACTTC. Amino acids: CASSLGGGTGRLSIQYF.

This chain joins TRBV2 and TRBJ1-6; D is undetermined. CDR1 SNHLY and CDR2 FYNNEI come from the germline V gene. The length of the CDR3 is 15 residues. Deletions cut 1 base from V and 9 bases from J, with 13 bases between. DNA for the CDR3: TGTGCCAGCAGTGAAGGGTTGTCCGTTGGTTCACCCCTCCACTTT. It encodes CASSEGLSVGSPLHF.

CDR3 DNA sequence: TGTGCCAGCAGCCAAGAACCAGGGGGGAAGGCTGAAGCTTTCTTT. Residues: CASSQEPGGKAEAFF. The rearrangement uses TRBV14 and TRBJ1-1; 7 positions match TRBD1. The germline gives CDR1 SGHDN, CDR2 FVKESK. J gave up 6 bases and V 0 bases, and 7 bases lay outside the gene matches. CDR3 length equals 15 residues.

The rearrangement links TRBV6-6 to TRBJ1-1, with a weak D call TRBD1 (5 bases). Germline assignment: CDR1 MNHNY and CDR2 SVGAGI (reference sequence). The ends were cut back, 5 bases at V and 6 bases at J, with 7 bases in the middle. This CDR3 region has 11 residues. CDR3 loop: CASSQGAEAFF. In DNA form, the CDR3 reads TGTGCCAGCAGTCAGGGCGCTGAAGCTTTCTTT.

The genes are TRBV18 and TRBJ2-5, with TRBD1 matching over 9 bases. Germline CDR1 KGHSH, CDR2 LQKENI. The CDR3 runs to 13 residues. With 5 bases clipped from V and 2 bases from J, the junction kept 0 bases outside the gene matches. The CDR3 loop reads CASSGQGQETQYF. The CDR3 region has the DNA TGTGCCAGCTCAGGACAGGGGCAAGAGACCCAGTACTTC.

V and J are TRBV28 and TRBJ2-1; 8 bases align to TRBD2. Per the germline V gene, CDR1 is MDHEN and CDR2 is SYDVKM. This CDR3 spans 15 amino acids. V shed 5 bases and J 4 bases; nucleotides not matched to a gene: 7. The CDR3 nucleotides are TGTGCCAGCAGTAAAATAGCGGGACAATACAATGAGCAGTTCTTC. Translating gives CASSKIAGQYNEQFF.

The rearrangement uses TRBV28 and TRBJ1-2; D might be TRBD1 (5 bases). This CDR3 region has 14 residues. The germline gives CDR1 MDHEN, CDR2 SYDVKM. V dropped 6 bases and J dropped 4 bases, with 15 bases sitting between them. CDR3 DNA sequence: TGTGCCAGCAGGCGGCAGGGCGATCCCTATGGCTACACCTTC. It encodes CASRRQGDPYGYTF.

V gene TRBV27 combines with J gene TRBJ1-1; 7 bases are a match to TRBD1. Germline CDR1 reads MNHEY; CDR2 reads SMNVEV (reference sequence). Germline trimming cut 4 bases from V and 3 bases from J; bases unmatched to any gene: 23. The CDR3 spans 20 residues. CDR3 amino acids: CASSYRHSRQGRPEDTEAFF. CDR3 sequence (DNA): TGTGCCAGCAGTTACCGACATTCCCGACAGGGAAGGCCTGAGGACACTGAAGCTTTCTTT.

The rearrangement links TRBV28 to TRBJ1-1; possibly TRBD1 for D (6 bases). The V end lost 7 bases, the J end lost 0 bases, and 15 bases lay between the germline ends. Germline CDR1 reads MDHEN; CDR2 reads SYDVKM. The CDR3 totals 15 residues. The CDR3 here is CASTQGGGMNTEAFF. The CDR3 DNA is TGTGCCAGCACCCAAGGGGGGGGCATGAACACTGAAGCTTTCTTT. Supplemented by reference TRBV28 and TRBJ1-1, the full variable domain reads DVKVTQSSRYLVKRTGEKVFLECVQDMDHENMFWYRQDPGLGLRLIYFSYDVKMKEKGDIPEGYSVSREKKERFSLILESASTNQTSMYLCASTQGGGMNTEAFFGQGTRLTVV.

CDR3 in amino acids: CASSPRGLRSSYNEQFF. CDR3 bases: TGTGCCAGCAGCCCAAGGGGTCTGCGGAGCTCCTACAATGAGCAGTTCTTC. The chain links TRBV7-3 to TRBJ2-1; TRBD1 is a possible D gene (5 bases). Trimming removed 5 bases from V and 0 bases from J, with 17 bases in between. The CDR3 runs 17 residues. Germline V CDR1 and CDR2: SGHTA, FQGTGA.

The chain combines TRBV14 with TRBJ1-2; D may be TRBD1 (5 bases). V shed 0 bases and J shed 11 bases, with 19 bases lying between them. CDR1 SGHDN and CDR2 FVKESK come from the germline V gene. There are 15 residues in the CDR3. Here the CDR3 reads CASSQDLADWGMYTF. CDR3 bases: TGTGCCAGCAGCCAAGATTTAGCCGACTGGGGGATGTACACCTTC.